The 30 T cell receptor beta chains in this list originate from one sample, sequenced in a study of blood T cell repertoires in COVID-19. The repertoire was sequenced with immunoSEQ multiplex PCR; TCRdb's copy has only in-frame clones and lacks some. The data show about 320,000 clones, around 86% seen once. Sequenced material: PBMCs or T cells enriched from blood (not recorded which). The receptors stem from a man between 60 and 70 years old who had recovered from COVID-19.

This chain uses TRBV6-2 or TRBV6-3 with TRBJ2-7; TRBD2 might be the D (5 bases). The CDR3 runs 16 residues. Germline V gives CDR1 MNHEY, CDR2 SVGEGT. The ends were cut back, 2 bases at V and 4 bases at J, with 18 bases in the middle. CDR3 region: CASSYGSARLRYEQYF. In nucleotides, the CDR3 is TGTGCCAGCAGTTACGGTAGCGCGAGGCTAAGGTACGAGCAGTACTTC.

The CDR3 loop reads CASSWDSRTDTQYF. CDR3 DNA: TGCGCCAGCAGCTGGGACAGCCGCACAGATACGCAGTATTTT. This chain connects TRBV5-1 to TRBJ2-3; 7 bases are shared with TRBD1. J gave up 1 base and V 3 bases, and 2 bases lay outside the gene matches. Per germline, CDR1 SGHRS and CDR2 YFSETQ. This CDR3 comprises 14 residues. Combining the CDR3 with reference TRBV5-1 and TRBJ2-3 gives the whole variable domain KAGVTQTPRYLIKTRGQQVTLSCSPISGHRSVSWYQQTPGQGLQFLFEYFSETQRNKGNFPGRFSGRQFSNSRSEMNVSTLELGDSALYLCASSWDSRTDTQYFGPGTRLTVL.

The chain carries TRBV7-2 and TRBJ2-3; D not certain. Trimming took off 5 bases at V and 3 bases at J, with 15 bases between the two ends. The V gene's germline CDR1 is SGHTA and CDR2 FQGNSA. The CDR3 is 15 amino acids. CDR3 sequence reads: CASSRDLLRTDTQYF. The CDR3 coding sequence is TGTGCCAGCAGCAGAGATCTCCTACGTACAGATACGCAGTATTTT.

V gene TRBV5-1 combines with J gene TRBJ2-4, with D possibly TRBD2 on 7 matching bases. CDR1 and CDR2 (germline): SGHRS, YFSETQ. This CDR3 has 15 amino acids. Trimming cost V 7 bases and J 0 bases, with 14 bases left between them. CDR3 sequence (DNA): TGCGCCAGCTTTCCGGGGGGCGAAGCCAAAAACATTCAGTACTTC. Encoded protein: CASFPGGEAKNIQYF.

The rearrangement uses TRBV2 and TRBJ1-5; a weak D match, TRBD1 (6 bases). V lost 4 bases and J lost 7, with 17 bases in between. The CDR3 is made up of 15 amino acids. The germline V gene encodes CDR1 SNHLY and CDR2 FYNNEI. The CDR3, as DNA: TGTGCCAGCAGTGGGGGGCAGGGGTCAGGGCAGCCCCAGCATTTT. This codes for CASSGGQGSGQPQHF. The whole variable domain, filled in from reference TRBV2 and TRBJ1-5, reads EPEVTQTPSHQVTQMGQEVILRCVPISNHLYFYWYRQILGQKVEFLVSFYNNEISEKSEIFDDQFSVERPDGSNFTLKIRSTKLEDSAMYFCASSGGQGSGQPQHFGDGTRLSIL.

This chain connects TRBV7-2 to TRBJ2-1; 12 positions agree with TRBD2. Trimming removed 3 bases from V and 12 bases from J; junction bases left unmatched: 9. The germline CDR1 and CDR2 sequences are SGHTA and FQGNSA. The CDR3 extends over 15 amino acids. CDR3 DNA sequence: TGTGCCAGCAGCTTCCAGACTAGCGGGAGCTTAGGGCAGTTCTTC. As protein: CASSFQTSGSLGQFF.

The chain employs TRBV5-1 and TRBJ1-3, with 8 bases identical to TRBD1. CDR1 SGHRS and CDR2 YFSETQ come from the germline V gene. The CDR3 runs to 15 residues. Trimming took 4 bases from V and 4 from J; bases not matched to a gene: 7. The CDR3 nucleotides read TGCGCCAGCAGCACCACCGGGACAGGAGGAAACACCATATATTTT. Its translation is CASSTTGTGGNTIYF.

The chain carries TRBV6-2 or TRBV6-3 and TRBJ2-1; 8 nucleotides match TRBD1. The CDR3 has 14 residues. The V and J ends lost 4 bases and 8 bases, in that order; junction bases with no gene match: 7. CDR1 is MNHEY, CDR2 SVGEGT, per germline. This CDR3 reads CASSWTGLKDEQFF. The CDR3 DNA is TGTGCCAGCAGTTGGACAGGGCTAAAGGATGAGCAGTTCTTC.

The chain has TRBV7-9 and TRBJ2-7; 8 positions match TRBD2. The germline V gene encodes CDR1 SEHNR and CDR2 FQNEAQ (reference sequence). The CDR3 contains 11 residues. With V trimmed by 5 bases and J by 12 bases, 6 bases remained unmatched. CDR3 loop: CASSQAGLVYF. The CDR3 region has the DNA TGTGCCAGCAGCCAGGCGGGACTAGTGTACTTC.

The J gene is TRBJ2-2, the V gene TRBV4-3, with 8 bases fitting TRBD1. The CDR3 is made up of 17 amino acids. V gave up 2 bases and J gave up 5 bases; unmatched junction bases: 10. Germline CDR1 is LGHNA and CDR2 is YSLEER. The chain's CDR3 is CASSQLLGQGATGELFF. The CDR3 coding sequence is TGCGCCAGCAGCCAATTACTTGGACAGGGAGCAACCGGGGAGCTGTTTTTT.

The chain combines TRBV19 with TRBJ1-4; 7 bases align to TRBD1. This CDR3 contains 16 residues. From germline, CDR1 is LNHDA and CDR2 SQIVND (reference sequence). J lost 0 bases, V lost 4 bases, and 5 bases had no gene match. Written as DNA, the CDR3 is TGTGCCAGTAGTAAAACAGGGGCCACAACTAATGAAAAACTGTTTTTT. It is translated as CASSKTGATTNEKLFF.

This clone was observed a few times. This chain connects TRBV7-3 to TRBJ1-1; D is uncertain. The V gene lost 5 bases and the J gene lost 4 bases, with 11 bases spanning the gap. Germline CDR1 SGHTA, CDR2 FQGTGA. The CDR3 length is 13 residues. The CDR3: CASSAQPSTEAFF. DNA for the CDR3: TGTGCCAGCAGCGCCCAACCGAGCACTGAAGCTTTCTTT. Full variable domain (missing parts from reference TRBV7-3 and TRBJ1-1): GAGVSQTPSNKVTEKGKYVELRCDPISGHTALYWYRQSLGQGPEFLIYFQGTGAADDSGLPNDRFFAVRPEGSVSTLKIQRTERGDSAVYLCASSAQPSTEAFFGQGTRLTVV.

The chain joins TRBV18 to TRBJ2-5, with 11 bases matching TRBD2. The CDR3 is 16 amino acids. Unmatched junction bases numbered 5, after V lost 4 bases and J lost 1 base. Germline CDR1 KGHSH, CDR2 LQKENI. The CDR3 is CASSRGTSGIQETQYF. CDR3 nucleotides: TGTGCCAGCTCACGCGGGACTAGCGGAATCCAAGAGACCCAGTACTTC.

As for this clone: This specimen includes other DNA sequences encoding the same CDR3. This chain connects TRBV4-2 to TRBJ1-1; 9 nucleotides line up with TRBD1. CDR3 size: 16 residues. The germline CDR1 and CDR2 sequences are LGHNA and YNFKEQ. J lost 2 bases, V lost 0 bases, and 4 bases had no gene match. The CDR3 nucleotides read TGTGCCAGCAGCCAAGAGGGGGGACAGGGAAACACTGAAGCTTTCTTT. Its protein product is CASSQEGGQGNTEAFF.

This chain links TRBV12-1 with TRBJ2-7; the table names TRBD2, a call not compared with the DNA. TRBV12-1 is a known pseudogene. The CDR3 sequence is 16 residues long. The CDR3 region is CASRSPGTSGSYEQYF. Written as DNA, the CDR3 is TGTGCCAGCAGGTCTCCCGGGACTAGCGGCTCCTACGAGCAGTACTTC.

The rearrangement uses TRBV5-5 and TRBJ2-7, with TRBD1 matching 12 bases. CDR3 size: 15 residues. The J segment lost 7 bases and the V segment lost 2 bases, leaving 7 bases of the junction unmatched. The V gene's germline CDR1 is SGHKS and CDR2 YYEKEE (reference sequence). CDR3 DNA sequence: TGTGCCAGCAGCTTCACGGGACAGGGGGCGAAGGAGCAGTACTTC. This sequence encodes CASSFTGQGAKEQYF. The variable domain in full, completed from reference TRBV5-5 and TRBJ2-7, reads DAGVTQSPTHLIKTRGQQVTLRCSPISGHKSVSWYQQVLGQGPQFIFQYYEKEERGRGNFPDRFSARQFPNYSSELNVNALLLGDSALYLCASSFTGQGAKEQYFGPGTRLTVT.

In DNA, the CDR3 is TGTGCCAGCAGCTTGGGGCAGTATAGCAATCAGCCCCAGCATTTT. This translates into CASSLGQYSNQPQHF. The V gene is TRBV5-6, the J gene TRBJ1-5; unclear D gene. V lost 0 bases to trimming and J lost 0 bases, with 7 bases between them. The CDR3 extends over 15 amino acids. Germline loops: CDR1 SGHDT, CDR2 YYEEEE.

V and J are TRBV6-5 and TRBJ2-1; 7 bases map to TRBD2. This CDR3 region has 13 residues. CDR1 is MNHEY and CDR2 is SVGAGI in the germline V gene. Unmatched junction bases numbered 3, after V lost 6 bases and J lost 4 bases. DNA for the CDR3: TGTGCCAGCAGGAGCGGGAATTACAATGAGCAGTTCTTC. It yields the protein CASRSGNYNEQFF.

The chain carries TRBV6-5 and TRBJ2-3, with TRBD1 matching over 10 bases. Germline V gene data show CDR1 as MNHEY and CDR2 as SVGAGI. V lost 6 bases, J lost 6 bases, and 9 bases stayed unmatched. The CDR3 covers 15 residues. The CDR3 protein is CASRPSDRGPDTQYF. In DNA form, the CDR3 reads TGTGCCAGCAGGCCTTCCGACAGGGGGCCTGATACGCAGTATTTT.

This rearrangement joins TRBV14 to TRBJ2-1; weak D call: TRBD2 (6 bases). Germline CDR1 is SGHDN and CDR2 is FVKESK. The V end lost 4 bases, the J end lost 3 bases, and 7 bases lay between the germline ends. This CDR3 contains 13 residues. Here the CDR3 reads CASSPGLYNEQFF. CDR3 coding DNA: TGTGCCAGCAGCCCGGGACTCTACAATGAGCAGTTCTTC.

The chain has TRBV28 and TRBJ1-2; D is perhaps TRBD1 (5 bases). This CDR3 spans 14 amino acids. Between the trimmed V and J ends, which lost 7 bases and 8 bases, there was a span of 20 bases. Germline V CDR1 and CDR2: MDHEN, SYDVKM. The DNA for the CDR3 is TGTGCCAGCAACATACTACAGGATTTTAGGGGCTACACCTTC. Its protein product is CASNILQDFRGYTF.

The chain is built from TRBV6-5 and TRBJ2-1; D possibly corresponds to TRBD1 (5 bases). This CDR3 contains 15 residues. Germline V lookup: CDR1 MNHEY, CDR2 SVGAGI. V dropped 2 bases and J dropped 1 base, with 9 bases sitting between them. CDR3 sequence: CASSYTQGSYNEQFF. The CDR3 coding sequence is TGTGCCAGCAGTTACACCCAGGGTTCCTACAATGAGCAGTTCTTC.

This clone turned up a few times. The chain has TRBV6-6 and TRBJ2-7; perhaps TRBD1 as D (5 bases). CDR3 length: 15 residues. Trimming shortened V by 0 bases and J by 3 bases, and 12 bases separated the two germline ends. The germline gives CDR1 MNHNY, CDR2 SVGAGI (reference sequence). This chain's CDR3 is CASSYSSGKGYEQYF. CDR3 coding DNA: TGTGCCAGCAGTTACTCCTCAGGGAAAGGCTACGAGCAGTACTTC.

The rearrangement uses TRBV24-1 and TRBJ2-3; 9 bases map to TRBD1. The ends lost 4 bases at V and 5 bases at J; junction bases unmatched: 9. The CDR3 spans 16 residues. Germline V gives CDR1 KGHDR, CDR2 SFDVKD. The CDR3, as DNA: TGTGCCACCAGTGACCCCGGGACAGGGCCTGGAGATACGCAGTATTTT. Its translation is CATSDPGTGPGDTQYF.

This clone was seen a handful of times. The V gene is TRBV3-1 (or the pseudogene TRBV3-2), the J gene TRBJ1-1; TRBD1 might be the D (6 bases). The V end was cut by 2 bases, the J end by 4 bases, with 11 bases between. Germline CDR1 reads LGHDT; CDR2 reads YNNKEL (reference sequence). The CDR3 is 14 amino acids. Written as DNA, the CDR3 is TGTGCCAGCAGCCAACTGACAGGTACCACTGAAGCTTTCTTT. As protein: CASSQLTGTTEAFF.

The chain couples TRBV2 to TRBJ2-1, with 7 bases that match TRBD2. With 11 bases clipped from V and 5 bases from J, the junction kept 9 bases outside the gene matches. Germline-derived CDR1 and CDR2 are SNHLY and FYNNEI. The CDR3 runs 13 residues. CDR3 nucleotides: TGTGCCTGTACTAGAGGGAGGGACAATGAGCAGTTCTTC. It encodes CACTRGRDNEQFF.

The chain links TRBV5-1 to TRBJ1-1; no clear D. The CDR3 is 17 amino acids. V lost 2 bases and J 5 bases, leaving 22 bases between the germline ends. Germline loops: CDR1 SGHRS, CDR2 YFSETQ. The CDR3, as DNA: TGCGCCAGCAGCTTAGGTTGGAGCACCTCCGGAGGGACTGAAGCTTTCTTT. Protein: CASSLGWSTSGGTEAFF.

This sequence joins TRBV19 and TRBJ2-7; 7 bases align to TRBD1. The CDR3 is 14 residues long. V lost 6 bases and J lost 0; bases outside the gene matches: 5. The germline gives CDR1 LNHDA, CDR2 SQIVND (reference sequence). DNA of the CDR3: TGTGCCAGTAGACCGACAGGGAGCTCCTACGAGCAGTACTTC. Translated: CASRPTGSSYEQYF.

The V call is TRBV7-3, the J call TRBJ2-1, with a weak D call TRBD1 (5 bases). The V and J ends lost 1 base and 5 bases respectively, with 12 bases between them. This CDR3 is built from 15 residues. Germline-derived CDR1 and CDR2 are SGHTA and FQGTGA. The CDR3 nucleotides are TGTGCCAGCAGCTTAAGGTGGGGCCCAAACAATGAGCAGTTCTTC. Protein: CASSLRWGPNNEQFF. The whole variable domain, filled in from reference TRBV7-3 and TRBJ2-1, reads GAGVSQTPSNKVTEKGKYVELRCDPISGHTALYWYRQSLGQGPEFLIYFQGTGAADDSGLPNDRFFAVRPEGSVSTLKIQRTERGDSAVYLCASSLRWGPNNEQFFGPGTRLTVL.

This rearrangement joins TRBV2 to TRBJ2-5; 13 bases are a match to TRBD2. CDR1 SNHLY and CDR2 FYNNEI come from the germline V gene. V gave up 6 bases and J gave up 5 bases; unmatched junction bases: 6. The CDR3 spans 15 residues. The CDR3 region is CASRVLAGGRETQYF. DNA for the CDR3: TGTGCCAGCAGAGTACTAGCGGGAGGGCGTGAGACCCAGTACTTC.